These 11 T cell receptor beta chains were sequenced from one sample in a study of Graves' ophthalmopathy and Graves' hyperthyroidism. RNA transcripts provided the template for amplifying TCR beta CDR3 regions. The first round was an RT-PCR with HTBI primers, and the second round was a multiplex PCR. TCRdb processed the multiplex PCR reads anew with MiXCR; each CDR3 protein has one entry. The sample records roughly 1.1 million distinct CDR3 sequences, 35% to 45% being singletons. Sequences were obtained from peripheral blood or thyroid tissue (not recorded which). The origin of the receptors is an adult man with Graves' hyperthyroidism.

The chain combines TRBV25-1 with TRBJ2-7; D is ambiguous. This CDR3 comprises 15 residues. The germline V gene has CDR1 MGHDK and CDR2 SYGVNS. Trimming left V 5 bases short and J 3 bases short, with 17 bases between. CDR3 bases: TGTGCCAGCAGTTTGGCCCCCCTCGACGGCTACGAGCAGTACTTC. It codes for CASSLAPLDGYEQYF.

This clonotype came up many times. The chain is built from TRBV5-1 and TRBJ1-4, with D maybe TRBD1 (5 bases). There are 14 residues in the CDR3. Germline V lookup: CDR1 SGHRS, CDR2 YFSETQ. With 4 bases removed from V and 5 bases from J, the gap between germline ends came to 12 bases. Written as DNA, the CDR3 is TGCGCCAGCAGCGACGGGACTGCGAATGAAAAACTGTTTTTT. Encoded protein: CASSDGTANEKLFF.

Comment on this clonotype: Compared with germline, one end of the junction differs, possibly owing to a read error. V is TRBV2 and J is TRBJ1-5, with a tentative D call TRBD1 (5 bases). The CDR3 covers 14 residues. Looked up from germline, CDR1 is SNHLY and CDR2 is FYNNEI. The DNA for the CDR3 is TGTGCCAGCAGTGAAGGGGGGAGCAGTCAGCCCCAGCATTTT. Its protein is CASSEGGSSQPQHF.

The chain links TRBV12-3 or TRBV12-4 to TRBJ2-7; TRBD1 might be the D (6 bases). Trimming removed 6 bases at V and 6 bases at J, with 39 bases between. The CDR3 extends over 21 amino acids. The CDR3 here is CASSPEWGRSSTADEGFEQYF. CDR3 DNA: TGTGCCAGCAGCCCGGAGTGGGGGCGGAGTAGCACTGCAGATGAAGGGTTCGAGCAGTACTTC.

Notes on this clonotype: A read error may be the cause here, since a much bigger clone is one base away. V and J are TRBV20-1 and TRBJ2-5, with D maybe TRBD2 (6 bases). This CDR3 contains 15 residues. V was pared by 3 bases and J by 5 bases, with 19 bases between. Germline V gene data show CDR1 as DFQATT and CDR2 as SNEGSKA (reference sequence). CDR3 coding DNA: TGCAGTGCTAGGGGGCAGGGAGGATGGCACGAGACCCAGTACTTC. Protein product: CSARGQGGWHETQYF.

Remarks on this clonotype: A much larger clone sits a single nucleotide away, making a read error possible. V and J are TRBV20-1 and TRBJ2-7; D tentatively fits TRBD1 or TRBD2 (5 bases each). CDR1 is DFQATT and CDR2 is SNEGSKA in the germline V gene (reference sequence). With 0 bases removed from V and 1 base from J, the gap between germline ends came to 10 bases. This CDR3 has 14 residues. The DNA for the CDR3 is TGCAGTGCTAGAGATGAGGGGCATTCCTACGAGCAGTACTTC. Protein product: CSARDEGHSYEQYF.

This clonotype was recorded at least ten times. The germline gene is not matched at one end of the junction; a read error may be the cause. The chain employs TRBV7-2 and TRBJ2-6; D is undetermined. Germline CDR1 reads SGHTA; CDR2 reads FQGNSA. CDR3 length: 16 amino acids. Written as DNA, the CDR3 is TGTGCTAGCAAGATCGGACGGAGCTCTGGGGCCAACGTCCTGACTTTC. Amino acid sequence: CASKIGRSSGANVLTF.

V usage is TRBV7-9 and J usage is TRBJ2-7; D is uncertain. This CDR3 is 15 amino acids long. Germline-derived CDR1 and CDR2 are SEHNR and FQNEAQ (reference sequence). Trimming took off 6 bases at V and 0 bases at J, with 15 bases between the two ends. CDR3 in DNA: TGTGCCAGCAGTTCCCGGACGTCAAACTCCTACGAGCAGTACTTC. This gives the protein CASSSRTSNSYEQYF.

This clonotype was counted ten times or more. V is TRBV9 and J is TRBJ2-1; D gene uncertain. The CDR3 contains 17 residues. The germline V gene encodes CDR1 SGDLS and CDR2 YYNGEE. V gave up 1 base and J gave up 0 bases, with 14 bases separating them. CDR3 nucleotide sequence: TGTGCCAGCAGCGTATTTGGGCAGGTGAGCTCCTACAATGAGCAGTTCTTC. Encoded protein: CASSVFGQVSSYNEQFF.

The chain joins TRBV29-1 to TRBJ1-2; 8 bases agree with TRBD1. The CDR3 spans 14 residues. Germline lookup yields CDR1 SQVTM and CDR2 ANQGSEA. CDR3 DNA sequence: TGCAGTGCTAGAGCGTCGGGACAGGCCTACGGCTACACCTTC. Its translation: CSARASGQAYGYTF.

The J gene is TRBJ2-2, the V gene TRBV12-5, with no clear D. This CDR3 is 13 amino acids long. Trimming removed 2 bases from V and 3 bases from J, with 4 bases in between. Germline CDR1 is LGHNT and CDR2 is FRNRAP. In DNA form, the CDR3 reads TGTGCTAGTGGTTTGCAGGACACCGGGGAGCTGTTTTTT. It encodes CASGLQDTGELFF.